This section outlines one TCR beta chain sequence together with its context. Its antigen is currently unknown. This entry belongs to a study of fetal regulatory T cell absence and autoimmunity. The wider study: IPEX patients had exocrine pancreas autoimmunity without clinical diabetes.

Germline-derived CDR1 and CDR2 are SGHDT and YYEEEE. V was trimmed by 2 bases and J by 3 bases, leaving 9 bases between them. CDR3 length: 14 amino acids. Notes on the study in general: Cord blood and pancreas showed broadly similar TRB gene family usage. Compared with cord blood, pancreas showed oligoclonal TCR enrichment, some clones over 80-fold.

Method: immunoSEQ multiplex PCR; TCRdb's copy keeps in-frame clones and lacks some. The sample yields some 87,000 clones, about two thirds seen once. What was sequenced was pancreas tissue. The chain is built from TRBV5-6 and TRBJ2-1; no clear D gene. This TCR was recovered from a male donor with IPEX syndrome. In DNA, the CDR3 is TGTGCCAGCAGCTTAAGTGCCAACTACAATGAGCAGTTCTTC. As protein: CASSLSANYNEQFF.